These T cell receptor beta chains were read from a single sample in a study of STAT5B mutations in CD4+ large granular lymphocyte leukemia. The method was immunoSEQ multiplex PCR; TCRdb's version includes in-frame clones alone and lacks a portion of them. The table records some 2,000 clones, around 75% of them present only once. The sequenced material came from PBMCs. These receptors originate from a woman in her sixties or seventies with CD4+ T-cell large granular lymphocyte leukemia. The CDR3 runs from the conserved cysteine through the conserved F or W. D genes are given only for firm matches. Expanded clones get a size class; other rows say once, few or many, or leave the size out.

>TRBV11-1|-|TRBD2|TRBJ2-1
CASSPGSGGIQFF
TGTGCCAGCAGCCCCGGTAGCGGGGGGATACAGTTCTTC
>TRBV11-1|few|-|TRBJ1-2
CASSLIGDNYGYTF
TGTGCCAGCAGCTTAATTGGGGATAACTATGGCTACACCTTC
>TRBV6-1|-|TRBD1|TRBJ1-5
CAGRTGNQPQHF
TGTGCCGGCCGGACAGGGAATCAGCCCCAGCATTTT
>TRBV2|-|TRBD2|TRBJ2-5
CASSDLLAGGLGLETQYF
TGTGCCAGCAGTGACCTACTAGCGGGGGGGCTGGGTTTAGAGACCCAGTACTTC
>TRBV10-3|few|-|TRBJ2-7
CAISGQGRSSYEQYF
TGTGCCATCAGTGGACAAGGCCGTAGCTCCTACGAGCAGTACTTC
>TRBV28|-|TRBD2|TRBJ2-7
CASTPTGRIDEQYF
TGTGCCAGCACCCCGACCGGGAGGATCGACGAGCAGTACTTC
>TRBV6-5|few|-|TRBJ2-3
CASSYDRRGLQYF
TGTGCCAGCAGTTACGATCGTAGGGGACTGCAGTATTTT
>TRBV30|-|-|TRBJ1-3
CAWSETAPGNTIYF
TGTGCCTGGAGTGAGACAGCTCCTGGAAACACCATATATTTT
>TRBV7-6|few|-|TRBJ2-2
CASSSSTGELFF
TGTGCCAGCAGCTCCAGTACCGGGGAGCTGTTTTTT
>TRBV7-8|-|-|TRBJ1-1
CASSFPNPGADTEAFF
TGTGCCAGCAGCTTTCCTAATCCGGGGGCTGACACTGAAGCTTTCTTT
>TRBV18|-|-|TRBJ1-1
CASSSGGDTEAFF
TGTGCCAGCTCGTCGGGGGGGGACACTGAAGCTTTCTTT
>TRBV29-1|few|-|TRBJ1-1
CSADKGGQGTEAFF
TGCAGCGCAGACAAAGGAGGGCAGGGAACTGAAGCTTTCTTT
>TRBV2|-|-|TRBJ2-7
CASSEDVQQYF
TGTGCCAGCAGTGAAGACGTTCAGCAGTACTTC
>TRBV28|-|-|TRBJ1-1
CASSPIAGHTEAFF
TGTGCCAGCAGTCCCATCGCAGGGCACACTGAAGCTTTCTTT
>TRBV27|-|TRBD1|TRBJ1-2
CASSLFTGGEEGYTF
TGTGCCAGCAGTTTATTTACAGGGGGCGAAGAGGGCTACACCTTC
>TRBV5-6|-|TRBD1|TRBJ2-7
CASRLQTGVAYEQYF
TGTGCCAGCAGATTACAGACAGGGGTGGCGTACGAGCAGTACTTC
>TRBV2|-|TRBD1|TRBJ1-2
CASRRTGDGYTF
TGTGCCAGCAGGAGGACAGGGGACGGCTACACCTTC
>TRBV7-8|once|-|TRBJ2-1
CASSLGEILHEQFF
TGTGCCAGCAGCTTAGGGGAGATCCTGCATGAGCAGTTCTTC
>TRBV7-2|-|-|TRBJ1-2
CASSRDEDYGYTF
TGTGCCAGCAGCCGTGACGAGGACTATGGCTACACCTTC
>TRBV20-1|-|-|TRBJ1-2
CSARTDGYTF
TGCAGTGCTAGGACAGATGGCTACACCTTC
>TRBV25-1|-|TRBD1|TRBJ2-7
CASSTQGTGDYEQYF
TGTGCCAGCAGTACTCAAGGGACAGGGGACTACGAGCAGTACTTC
>TRBV7-6|-|TRBD2|TRBJ2-7
CASSLLAGGTDEQYF
TGTGCCAGCAGCTTATTAGCGGGAGGCACAGACGAGCAGTACTTC
>TRBV6-6|-|-|TRBJ1-5
CASSRGGFGSNQPQHF
TGTGCCAGCAGCCGGGGGGGGTTTGGTAGCAATCAGCCCCAGCATTTT
>TRBV9|-|-|TRBJ2-3
CASSATGSATDTQYF
TGTGCCAGCAGTGCAACAGGCTCCGCCACAGATACGCAGTATTTT
>TRBV19|-|-|TRBJ1-2
CASSINYSSNYGYTF
TGTGCCAGTAGTATAAACTACAGTTCTAACTATGGCTACACCTTC
>TRBV5-4|-|TRBD1|TRBJ2-7
CASSFNRGYEQYF
TGTGCCAGCAGCTTCAACAGGGGGTACGAGCAGTACTTC
>TRBV19|-|-|TRBJ2-1
CASSINAGSNEQFF
TGTGCCAGTAGTATAAACGCCGGGAGCAATGAGCAGTTCTTC
>TRBV9|once|-|TRBJ2-7
CASSPDGGTVSYEQYF
TGTGCCAGCAGCCCCGACGGGGGGACAGTAAGCTACGAGCAGTACTTC
>TRBV19|few|-|TRBJ1-4
CASSPGAGREKLFF
TGTGCCAGTAGCCCTGGGGCAGGGAGAGAAAAACTGTTTTTT
>TRBV7-9|-|-|TRBJ2-2
CASSLGGNTGELFF
TGTGCCAGCAGCTTAGGAGGGAACACCGGGGAGCTGTTTTTT
>TRBV2|-|TRBD1|TRBJ2-2
CASSRDRGNGELFF
TGTGCCAGCAGCCGGGACAGGGGTAACGGGGAGCTGTTTTTT
>TRBV7-8|-|-|TRBJ1-1
CASSTQGNTEAFF
TGTGCCAGCAGCACCCAGGGCAACACTGAAGCTTTCTTT
>TRBV9|-|TRBD2|TRBJ2-5
CASSPTSGRGQETQYF
TGTGCCAGCAGCCCGACTAGCGGGAGAGGACAGGAGACCCAGTACTTC
>TRBV2|-|-|TRBJ1-1
CASSEAGGEAFF
TGTGCCAGCAGTGAAGCTGGGGGTGAAGCTTTCTTT
>TRBV9|-|TRBD2|TRBJ2-3
CASSASAGGRGTQYF
TGTGCCAGCAGCGCCTCGGCGGGAGGTCGCGGTACGCAGTATTTT
>TRBV5-5|once|TRBD1|TRBJ1-5
CASSEGQVQHF
TGTGCCAGCAGCGAGGGACAGGTCCAGCATTTT